Given below is one T cell receptor beta chain in context. The method was immunoSEQ multiplex PCR; TCRdb's version includes in-frame clones alone and lacks a portion of them. The sample has about 93,000 clones; about 91% are singletons. Deletions cut 3 bases from V and 6 bases from J, with 11 bases between. Germline CDR1 reads SQVTM; CDR2 reads ANQGSEA. The CDR3 has 12 residues. The data belong to a study of OX40 agonist ivuxolimab in advanced cancers. The chain links TRBV29-1 to TRBJ2-5; the D is unclear. This specimen was CD4+ or CD8+ T cells sorted from blood, taken in a trial of the OX40 agonist ivuxolimab. This clonotype was obtained from an adult with an advanced solid tumor such as melanoma, head and neck, liver or kidney cancer. CDR3 sequence reads: CSVEPSDKTQYF. The CDR3 DNA sequence: TGCAGCGTTGAGCCTTCTGATAAGACCCAGTACTTC.